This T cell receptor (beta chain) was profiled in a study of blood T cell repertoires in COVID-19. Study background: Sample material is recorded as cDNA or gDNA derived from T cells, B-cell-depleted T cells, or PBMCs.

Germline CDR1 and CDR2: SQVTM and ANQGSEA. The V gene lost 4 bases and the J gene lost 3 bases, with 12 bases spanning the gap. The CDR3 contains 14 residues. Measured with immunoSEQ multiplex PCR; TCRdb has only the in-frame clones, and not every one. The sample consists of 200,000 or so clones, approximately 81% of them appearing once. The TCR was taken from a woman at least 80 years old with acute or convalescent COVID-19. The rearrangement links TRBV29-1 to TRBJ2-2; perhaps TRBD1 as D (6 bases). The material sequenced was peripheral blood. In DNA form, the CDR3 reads TGCAGCGTTGCCTTACAGGGCGACACCGGGGAGCTGTTTTTT. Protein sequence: CSVALQGDTGELFF.